This passage covers 27 T cell receptor beta chains from one sample sequenced in a study of T cell responses to AZD1222 COVID-19 vaccine. Some clones are missing from TCRdb's copy, which holds only in-frame ones; the method was immunoSEQ multiplex PCR. The sample has approximately 130,000 clones, roughly 93% seen once. The sample here was peripheral blood, taken on day 0 of AZD1222 vaccination. Receptor source: an adult in good health.

CDR3 coding DNA: TGTGCCAGCCAGGGCCAAAACTCTGGAAACACCATATATTTT. This encodes CASQGQNSGNTIYF. The rearrangement uses TRBV28 and TRBJ1-3, with D possibly matching TRBD1 (5 bases). The germline CDR1 and CDR2 sequences are MDHEN and SYDVKM. The CDR3 extends over 14 amino acids. V was clipped by 8 bases and J by 0 bases, with 11 bases between them.

The V gene is TRBV18, the J gene TRBJ1-1; D is possibly TRBD1 (6 bases). CDR3 length: 14 amino acids. The V and J ends lost 4 bases and 5 bases respectively, with 14 bases between them. Germline-derived CDR1 and CDR2 are KGHSH and LQKENI. Written as DNA, the CDR3 is TGTGCCAGCTCACAAGAACAACAGGGAACTGAAGCTTTCTTT. Amino acids: CASSQEQQGTEAFF.

The chain employs TRBV6-1 and TRBJ1-3, with D possibly matching TRBD1 (6 bases). The V gene lost 0 bases and the J gene lost 0 bases, with 15 bases spanning the gap. The germline V gene has CDR1 MNHNS and CDR2 SASEGT. The CDR3 runs 18 residues. CDR3 sequence (DNA): TGTGCCAGCAGTGAAGCGGGGGCAGGGTATGCCTCTGGAAACACCATATATTTT. It codes for CASSEAGAGYASGNTIYF.

CDR3 sequence (DNA): TGTGCCAGTAGTATATCCGCAGGGGGAACCCTTCGGTATGGCTACACCTTC. Translation gives CASSISAGGTLRYGYTF. The V and J genes are TRBV19 and TRBJ1-2, with 7 bases fitting TRBD1. V was clipped by 2 bases and J by 5 bases; unmatched bases: 14. This CDR3 has 17 residues. Germline loops: CDR1 LNHDA, CDR2 SQIVND (reference sequence).

V is TRBV5-1 and J is TRBJ2-7; 7 bases map to TRBD2. Germline trimming cut 2 bases from V and 2 bases from J; bases unmatched to any gene: 4. The CDR3 sequence is 14 residues long. Looked up from germline, CDR1 is SGHRS and CDR2 is YFSETQ. CDR3 region: CASSLTAGTYEQYF. The CDR3 DNA is TGCGCCAGCAGCTTAACAGCGGGAACCTACGAGCAGTACTTC.

The chain couples TRBV5-4 to TRBJ1-4, with a tentative D call TRBD1 (6 bases). V dropped 3 bases and J dropped 8 bases, with 14 bases sitting between them. CDR3 length equals 14 residues. Germline V gene data show CDR1 as SGHNT and CDR2 as YYREEE (reference sequence). CDR3 amino acids: CASSWSGDEEKLFF. Here the CDR3 DNA reads TGTGCCAGCAGCTGGTCAGGGGATGAGGAAAAACTGTTTTTT.

The chain couples TRBV18 to TRBJ2-1; D gene ambiguous. CDR3 length equals 18 residues. V was shortened by 2 bases and J by 0 bases, with 17 bases between the two germline ends. Germline loops: CDR1 KGHSH, CDR2 LQKENI. CDR3 residues: CASSPFSRRGSSYNEQFF. The CDR3 DNA follows: TGTGCCAGCTCACCATTCTCTAGAAGAGGAAGCTCCTACAATGAGCAGTTCTTC.

The V call is TRBV30, the J call TRBJ2-7; a possible D gene is TRBD2 (6 bases). V was trimmed by 2 bases and J by 2 bases, leaving 13 bases between them. Germline CDR1 is GTSNPN and CDR2 is SVGIG (reference sequence). This CDR3 is 14 amino acids long. CDR3 loop: CAWSPGLGAYEQYF. The CDR3, as DNA: TGTGCCTGGAGTCCGGGACTGGGGGCCTACGAGCAGTACTTC.

The chain recombines TRBV10-3 with TRBJ2-1; 10 nucleotides align to TRBD1. Looked up from germline, CDR1 is ENHRY and CDR2 is SYGVKD. Trimming cost V 10 bases and J 3 bases; bases outside gene matches: 9. This CDR3 region has 15 residues. The CDR3 DNA is TGTGCCACGGGGGGACAGGGGTCCCTCTACAATGAGCAGTTCTTC. It encodes CATGGQGSLYNEQFF.

The J gene is TRBJ2-3, the V gene TRBV5-4; unclear D gene. V was pared by 0 bases and J by 0 bases, with 11 bases between. The germline V gene has CDR1 SGHNT and CDR2 YYREEE (reference sequence). The CDR3 extends over 16 amino acids. CDR3 residues: CASSLGRTPSTDTQYF. In DNA form, the CDR3 reads TGTGCCAGCAGCTTGGGCAGGACCCCTAGCACAGATACGCAGTATTTT.

The J gene is TRBJ1-1, the V gene TRBV28; D may be TRBD1 (6 bases). CDR1 and CDR2 from the germline V gene are MDHEN and SYDVKM. The germline V and J ends were trimmed by 3 bases and 4 bases, with 9 bases remaining between them. The CDR3 totals 13 residues. The CDR3 loop is CASSFSGATEAFF. Written as DNA, the CDR3 is TGTGCCAGCAGTTTTTCAGGGGCCACTGAAGCTTTCTTT.

The chain uses TRBV11-1 and TRBJ2-7, with D possibly TRBD2 on 5 matching bases. Germline V gene data show CDR1 as SGHAT and CDR2 as FQDESV (reference sequence). This CDR3 spans 14 amino acids. V lost 1 base and J lost 5, with 12 bases in between. DNA of the CDR3: TGTGCCAGCAGCTTAGGGGCGGGCCGCCACGAGCAGTACTTC. Its protein is CASSLGAGRHEQYF.

In this sample, this clone turned up a few times. The chain couples TRBV6-4 to TRBJ1-1; the D gene is possibly TRBD1 (5 bases). CDR3 length: 14 amino acids. V was cut by 4 bases and J by 8 bases, with 17 bases left in between. Germline V gene lookup returns CDR1 MRHNA and CDR2 SNTAGT. The DNA of the CDR3 is TGTGCCAGCAGTGCCGGGACTACTAGTAGAGAAGCTTTCTTT. Its translation is CASSAGTTSREAFF.

The CDR3 protein is CASSPGLARDNEQFF. CDR3 coding DNA: TGTGCCAGCAGCCCCGGACTAGCAAGGGACAATGAGCAGTTCTTC. V usage is TRBV11-3 and J usage is TRBJ2-1; TRBD2 aligns across 8 bases. The trim removed 5 bases at V and 5 bases at J, leaving 8 bases unmatched. CDR1 and CDR2 (germline): SGHNT, YENEEA. The CDR3 runs to 15 residues.

The chain is built from TRBV28 and TRBJ1-5, with 9 bases fitting TRBD1. The V and J ends lost 7 bases and 7 bases, in that order; junction bases with no gene match: 2. The CDR3 length is 12 residues. CDR1 is MDHEN, CDR2 SYDVKM, per germline. The CDR3 bases are TGTGCCAGCACAACAGGGGGCCAGCCCCAGCATTTT. Amino acid sequence: CASTTGGQPQHF.

The CDR3 reads CASSLQGSRNEAFF. The CDR3 bases are TGTGCCAGTAGTCTGCAGGGCTCGCGGAATGAAGCTTTCTTT. The chain uses TRBV19 and TRBJ1-1; D may be TRBD1 (5 bases). The ends were cut back, 5 bases at V and 7 bases at J, with 17 bases in the middle. The germline V gene encodes CDR1 LNHDA and CDR2 SQIVND (reference sequence). The CDR3 is 14 amino acids.

J is TRBJ2-7 and V is TRBV11-3; tentative D call: TRBD1 (5 bases). V was trimmed by 5 bases and J by 3 bases, leaving 11 bases between them. CDR1 and CDR2 from the germline V gene are SGHNT and YENEEA. This CDR3 is 13 amino acids long. The CDR3 protein is CASSALGVYEQYF. CDR3 nucleotides: TGTGCCAGCAGCGCCCTAGGGGTCTACGAGCAGTACTTC.

This chain joins TRBV2 and TRBJ2-3, with TRBD2 matching over 7 bases. V shed 1 base, J shed 12 bases, and the junction held 7 bases outside the gene matches. The CDR3 has 13 amino acids. The germline CDR1 and CDR2 sequences are SNHLY and FYNNEI. The CDR3 loop is CASSEGVWGLQYF. DNA for the CDR3: TGTGCCAGCAGTGAAGGGGTATGGGGACTACAGTATTTT. The full variable domain, rest sourced from reference TRBV2 and TRBJ2-3, is EPEVTQTPSHQVTQMGQEVILRCVPISNHLYFYWYRQILGQKVEFLVSFYNNEISEKSEIFDDQFSVERPDGSNFTLKIRSTKLEDSAMYFCASSEGVWGLQYFGPGTRLTVL.

This clone occurred a few times. The chain has TRBV4-2 and TRBJ2-3, with 10 bases lining up with TRBD2. Germline trimming cut 0 bases from V and 5 bases from J; bases unmatched to any gene: 8. Germline assignment: CDR1 LGHNA and CDR2 YNFKEQ. This CDR3 has 17 residues. The chain's CDR3 is CASSQDGLAGVRDTQYF. The CDR3 DNA sequence: TGTGCCAGCAGCCAAGATGGGCTAGCGGGAGTTCGAGATACGCAGTATTTT.

J is TRBJ2-1 and V is TRBV9; 8 nucleotides agree with TRBD1. Germline values: CDR1 SGDLS, CDR2 YYNGEE. This CDR3 contains 13 residues. V was pared by 7 bases and J by 3 bases, with 3 bases of the junction left unmatched. The CDR3 is CASGDRGYNEQFF. CDR3 DNA sequence: TGTGCCAGCGGAGACAGGGGCTACAATGAGCAGTTCTTC.

The rearrangement uses TRBV6-5 and TRBJ1-5; D is perhaps TRBD1 (5 bases). V was trimmed by 7 bases and J by 1 base, leaving 11 bases between them. The CDR3 length is 14 residues. Germline V CDR1 and CDR2: MNHEY, SVGAGI. The CDR3 loop reads CASIRVGSNQPQHF. The CDR3 nucleotides read TGTGCCAGCATCAGGGTAGGGAGCAATCAGCCCCAGCATTTT.

This chain connects TRBV4-1 to TRBJ1-1; unclear D gene. V was pared by 0 bases and J by 11 bases, with 16 bases between. Germline loops: CDR1 MGHRA, CDR2 YSYEKL. CDR3 length equals 14 residues. CDR3 DNA: TGCGCCAGCAGCCAAGATCCCACAATCAATCATGCTTTCTTT. Translation: CASSQDPTINHAFF.

V gene TRBV5-4 combines with J gene TRBJ2-5, with TRBD1 identical over 7 bases. Trimming took 0 bases from V and 14 from J; bases not matched to a gene: 7. This CDR3 comprises 12 residues. Germline V gene data show CDR1 as SGHNT and CDR2 as YYREEE (reference sequence). The CDR3 nucleotides read TGTGCCAGCAGCTTGGGACAGGGATTCGATTACTTC. Its translation is CASSLGQGFDYF.

This clone was picked up one time. The chain recombines TRBV28 with TRBJ1-1; no clear D. Trimming took off 3 bases at V and 2 bases at J, with 7 bases between the two ends. The CDR3 has 13 amino acids. The V gene's germline CDR1 is MDHEN and CDR2 SYDVKM. This chain's CDR3 is CASSLVLNTEAFF. Here the CDR3 DNA reads TGTGCCAGCAGTTTGGTCCTAAACACTGAAGCTTTCTTT. Full variable domain (rest looked up from reference TRBV28 and TRBJ1-1): DVKVTQSSRYLVKRTGEKVFLECVQDMDHENMFWYRQDPGLGLRLIYFSYDVKMKEKGDIPEGYSVSREKKERFSLILESASTNQTSMYLCASSLVLNTEAFFGQGTRLTVV.

This clone was counted a few times. The genes are TRBV28 and TRBJ2-7, with 7 bases lining up with TRBD1. The CDR3 is made up of 15 amino acids. The V gene's germline CDR1 is MDHEN and CDR2 SYDVKM. V was clipped by 6 bases and J by 1 base; unmatched bases: 9. CDR3 coding DNA: TGTGCCAGCAGCACCAGAGGGGGCGTTTCCTACGAGCAGTACTTC. As protein: CASSTRGGVSYEQYF.

The chain uses TRBV6-6 and TRBJ1-5; maybe TRBD1 (6 bases). This CDR3 has 14 amino acids. The ends were cut back, 10 bases at V and 6 bases at J, with 19 bases in the middle. CDR1 and CDR2 (germline): MNHNY, SVGAGI (reference sequence). The CDR3 reads CATSDSTPGQPQHF. The CDR3 coding sequence is TGTGCCACCTCGGACAGCACGCCTGGTCAGCCCCAGCATTTT.

This chain links TRBV7-8 with TRBJ2-3; 13 positions agree with TRBD2. Looked up from germline, CDR1 is SGHVS and CDR2 is FQNEAQ. The CDR3 is made up of 15 amino acids. Unmatched junction bases numbered 7, after V lost 6 bases and J lost 7 bases. CDR3 DNA sequence: TGTGCCAGCAGGTCCGGGACTAGCGGGATAAATACGCAGTATTTT. This translates into CASRSGTSGINTQYF.